This T cell receptor beta chain was documented in a study of T cells in Graves' hyperthyroidism and ophthalmopathy. Findings and limits, study-wide: A 13 V-J signature model discriminated ophthalmopathy versus stable hyperthyroidism.

Trimming shortened V by 5 bases and J by 0 bases, and 13 bases separated the two germline ends. The CDR3 is 15 amino acids. This clonotype was detected ten times or more. Its antigen is as yet unknown. Amplified regions were TCR beta CDR3 sequences from RNA transcripts. Carried out on the TCR CDR3, a first-round RT-PCR used the HTBI primer set. Each CDR3 protein is one row after TCRdb ran MiXCR on the multiplex PCR reads. In the table there are 400,000 to 550,000 distinct CDR3 sequences, 13% to 15% of which are singletons. No ophthalmopathy progression within 18 months constituted stable Graves' hyperthyroidism. Not enrolled were patients with uncontrolled infection, other autoimmune disease, pregnancy or lactation.

V gene TRBV12-3 or TRBV12-4 combines with J gene TRBJ1-1; D perhaps matches TRBD1 (6 bases). This TCR came from a woman in her late teens or twenties with Graves' hyperthyroidism. The sequencing input was blood. The CDR3 is CASSTLTGMNTEAFF. Here the CDR3 DNA reads TGTGCCAGCAGTACTCTGACAGGTATGAACACTGAAGCTTTCTTT.